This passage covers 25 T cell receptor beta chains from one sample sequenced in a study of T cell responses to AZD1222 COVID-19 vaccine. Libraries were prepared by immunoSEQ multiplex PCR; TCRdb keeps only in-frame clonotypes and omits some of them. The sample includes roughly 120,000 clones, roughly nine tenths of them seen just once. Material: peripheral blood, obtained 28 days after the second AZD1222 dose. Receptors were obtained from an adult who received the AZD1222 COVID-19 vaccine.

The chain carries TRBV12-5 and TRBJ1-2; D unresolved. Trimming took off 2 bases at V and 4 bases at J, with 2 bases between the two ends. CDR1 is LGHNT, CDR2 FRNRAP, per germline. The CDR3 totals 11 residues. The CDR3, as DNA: TGTGCTAGTGGTTTGAGCTATGGCTACACCTTC. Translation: CASGLSYGYTF.

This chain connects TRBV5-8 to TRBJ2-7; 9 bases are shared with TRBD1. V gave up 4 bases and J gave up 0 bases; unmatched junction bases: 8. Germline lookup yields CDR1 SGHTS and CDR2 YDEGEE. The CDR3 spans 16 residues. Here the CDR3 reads CASSLAGTGISYEQYF. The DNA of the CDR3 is TGTGCCAGCAGCCTAGCCGGGACAGGGATCTCCTACGAGCAGTACTTC.

The CDR3 sequence: CASSTVWVGTEAFF. The CDR3, as DNA: TGTGCCAGTAGTACGGTCTGGGTGGGCACTGAAGCTTTCTTT. The genes are TRBV19 and TRBJ1-1; D is ambiguous. The germline V gene encodes CDR1 LNHDA and CDR2 SQIVND (reference sequence). The CDR3 has 14 residues. Trimming shortened V by 4 bases and J by 4 bases, and 13 bases separated the two germline ends.

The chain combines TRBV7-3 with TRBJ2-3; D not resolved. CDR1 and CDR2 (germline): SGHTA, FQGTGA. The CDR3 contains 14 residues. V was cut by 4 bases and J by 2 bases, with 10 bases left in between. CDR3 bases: TGTGCCAGCAGCTCCCAACCCAACACAGATACGCAGTATTTT. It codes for CASSSQPNTDTQYF. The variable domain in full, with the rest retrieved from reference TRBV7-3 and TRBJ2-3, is GAGVSQTPSNKVTEKGKYVELRCDPISGHTALYWYRQSLGQGPEFLIYFQGTGAADDSGLPNDRFFAVRPEGSVSTLKIQRTERGDSAVYLCASSSQPNTDTQYFGPGTRLTVL.

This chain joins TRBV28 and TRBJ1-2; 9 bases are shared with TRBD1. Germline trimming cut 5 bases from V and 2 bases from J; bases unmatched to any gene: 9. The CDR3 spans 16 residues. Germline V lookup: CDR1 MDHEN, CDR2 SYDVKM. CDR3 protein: CASSTLGDRVNYGYTF. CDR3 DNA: TGTGCCAGCAGTACCCTGGGGGACAGGGTCAACTATGGCTACACCTTC.

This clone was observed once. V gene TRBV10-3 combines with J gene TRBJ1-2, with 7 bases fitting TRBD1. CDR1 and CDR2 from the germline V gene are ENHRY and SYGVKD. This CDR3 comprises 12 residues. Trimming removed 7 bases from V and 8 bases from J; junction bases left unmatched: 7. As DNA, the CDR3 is TGTGCCATCAAATTAGGGACAGACGGCTACACCTTC. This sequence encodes CAIKLGTDGYTF.

The CDR3 sequence: CASSESYEQYF. The CDR3 coding sequence is TGTGCCAGCAGCGAAAGCTACGAGCAGTACTTC. The chain recombines TRBV5-6 with TRBJ2-7; no clear D. V shed 4 bases and J shed 3 bases, with 5 bases lying between them. Germline V gene sequence: CDR1 SGHDT, CDR2 YYEEEE. The CDR3 has 11 amino acids.

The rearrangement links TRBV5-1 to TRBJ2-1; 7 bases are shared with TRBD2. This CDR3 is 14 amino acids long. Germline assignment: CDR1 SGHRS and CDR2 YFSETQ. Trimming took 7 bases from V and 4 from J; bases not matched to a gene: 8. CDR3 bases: TGCGCCAGCGGCCCGGGGGGAACTTACAATGAGCAGTTCTTC. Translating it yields CASGPGGTYNEQFF.

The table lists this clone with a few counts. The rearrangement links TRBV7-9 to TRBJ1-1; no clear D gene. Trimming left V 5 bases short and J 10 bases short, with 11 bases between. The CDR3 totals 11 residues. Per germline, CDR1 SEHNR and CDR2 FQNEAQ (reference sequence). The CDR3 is CASSAHLGAFF. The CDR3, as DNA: TGTGCCAGCAGCGCCCACCTTGGAGCTTTCTTT.

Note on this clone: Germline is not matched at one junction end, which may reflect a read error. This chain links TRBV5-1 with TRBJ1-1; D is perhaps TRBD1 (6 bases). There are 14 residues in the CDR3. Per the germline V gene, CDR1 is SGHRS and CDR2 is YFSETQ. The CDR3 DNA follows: TGCGCCAGCAGTTTGGGGGCGCGGGACACTGAAGCTTTCTTT. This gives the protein CASSLGARDTEAFF.

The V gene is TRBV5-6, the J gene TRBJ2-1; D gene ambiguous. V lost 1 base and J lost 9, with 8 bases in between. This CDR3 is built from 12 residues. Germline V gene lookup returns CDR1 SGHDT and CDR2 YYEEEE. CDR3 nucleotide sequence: TGTGCCAGCAGCTTGTTGGTCGGTGAGCAGTTCTTC. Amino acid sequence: CASSLLVGEQFF. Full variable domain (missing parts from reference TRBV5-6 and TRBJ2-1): DAGVTQSPTHLIKTRGQQVTLRCSPKSGHDTVSWYQQALGQGPQFIFQYYEEEERQRGNFPDRFSGHQFPNYSSELNVNALLLGDSALYLCASSLLVGEQFFGPGTRLTVL.

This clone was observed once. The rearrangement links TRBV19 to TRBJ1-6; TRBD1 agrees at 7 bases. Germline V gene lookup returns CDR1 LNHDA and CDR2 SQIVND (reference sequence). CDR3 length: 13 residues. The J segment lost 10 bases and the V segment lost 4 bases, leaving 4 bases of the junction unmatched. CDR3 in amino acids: CASSTQGWSPLHF. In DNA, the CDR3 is TGTGCCAGTAGTACACAGGGGTGGTCACCCCTCCACTTT.

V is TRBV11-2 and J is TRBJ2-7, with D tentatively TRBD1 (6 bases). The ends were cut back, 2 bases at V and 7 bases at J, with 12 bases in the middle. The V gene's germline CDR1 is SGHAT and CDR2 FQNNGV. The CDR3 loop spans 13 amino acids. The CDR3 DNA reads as TGTGCCAGCAGCTTAAGGACAGCGCTTGAGCAGTACTTC. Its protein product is CASSLRTALEQYF.

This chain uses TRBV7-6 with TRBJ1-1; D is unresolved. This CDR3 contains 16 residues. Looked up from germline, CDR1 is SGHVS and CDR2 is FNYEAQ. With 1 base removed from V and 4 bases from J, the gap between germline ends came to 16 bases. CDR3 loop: CASSLEGWGMGTEAFF. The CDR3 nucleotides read TGTGCCAGCAGCTTAGAAGGTTGGGGAATGGGCACTGAAGCTTTCTTT.

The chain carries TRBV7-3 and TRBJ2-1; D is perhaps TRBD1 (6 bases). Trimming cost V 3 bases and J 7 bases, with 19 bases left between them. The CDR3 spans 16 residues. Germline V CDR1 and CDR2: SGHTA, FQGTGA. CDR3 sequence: CASSLRNTGIGNEQFF. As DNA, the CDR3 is TGTGCCAGCAGCTTGCGGAACACAGGGATAGGGAATGAGCAGTTCTTC.

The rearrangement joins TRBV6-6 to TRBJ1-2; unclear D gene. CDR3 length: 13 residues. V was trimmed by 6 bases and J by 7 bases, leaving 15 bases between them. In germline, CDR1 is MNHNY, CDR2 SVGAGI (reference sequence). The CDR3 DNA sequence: TGTGCCAGCAGCACTCCTCCTCGGGGTGGCTACACCTTC. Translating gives CASSTPPRGGYTF.

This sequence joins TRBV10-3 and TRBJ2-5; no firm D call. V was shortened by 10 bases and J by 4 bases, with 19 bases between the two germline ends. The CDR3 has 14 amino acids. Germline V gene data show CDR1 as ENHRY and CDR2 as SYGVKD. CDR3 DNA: TGTGCCACCAAGACCCCGCTCGGCGGAGAGACCCAGTACTTC. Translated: CATKTPLGGETQYF.

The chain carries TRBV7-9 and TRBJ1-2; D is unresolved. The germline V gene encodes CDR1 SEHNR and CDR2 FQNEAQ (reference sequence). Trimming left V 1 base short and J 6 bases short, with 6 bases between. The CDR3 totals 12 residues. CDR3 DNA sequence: TGTGCCAGCAGCTTAGATATTGATGGCTACACCTTC. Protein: CASSLDIDGYTF.

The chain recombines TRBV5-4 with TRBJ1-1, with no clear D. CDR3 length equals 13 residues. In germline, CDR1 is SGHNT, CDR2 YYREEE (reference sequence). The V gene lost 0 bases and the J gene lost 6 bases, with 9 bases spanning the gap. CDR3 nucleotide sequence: TGTGCCAGCAGCTTGGCCTTCACAGCTGAAGCTTTCTTT. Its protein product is CASSLAFTAEAFF.

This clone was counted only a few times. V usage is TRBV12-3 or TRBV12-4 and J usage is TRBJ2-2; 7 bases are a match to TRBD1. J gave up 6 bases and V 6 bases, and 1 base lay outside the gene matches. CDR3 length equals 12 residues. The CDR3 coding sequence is TGTGCCAGCAGCCAGGGGGCCGGGGAGCTGTTTTTT. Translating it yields CASSQGAGELFF.

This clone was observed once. The CDR3 sequence is CASSPSGTSRDEQYF. The CDR3 nucleotides read TGTGCCAGCAGCCCATCCGGGACTAGCCGGGATGAGCAGTACTTC. The rearrangement joins TRBV9 to TRBJ2-7; 9 nucleotides match TRBD2. Germline CDR1 and CDR2: SGDLS and YYNGEE. J lost 7 bases, V lost 4 bases, and 12 bases had no gene match. CDR3 length equals 15 residues.

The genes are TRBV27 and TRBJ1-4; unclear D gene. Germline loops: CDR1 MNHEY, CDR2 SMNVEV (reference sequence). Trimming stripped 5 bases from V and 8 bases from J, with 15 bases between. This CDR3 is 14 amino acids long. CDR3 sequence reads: CASSPWTASEKLFF. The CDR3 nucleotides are TGTGCCAGCAGTCCCTGGACTGCCTCCGAAAAACTGTTTTTT.

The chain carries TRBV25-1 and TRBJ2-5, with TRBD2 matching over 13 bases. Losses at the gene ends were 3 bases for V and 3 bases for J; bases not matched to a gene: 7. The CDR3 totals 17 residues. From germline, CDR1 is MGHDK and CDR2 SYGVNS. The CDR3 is CASSEGRTSGREETQYF. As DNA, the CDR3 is TGTGCCAGCAGTGAGGGACGGACTAGCGGGAGAGAAGAGACCCAGTACTTC.

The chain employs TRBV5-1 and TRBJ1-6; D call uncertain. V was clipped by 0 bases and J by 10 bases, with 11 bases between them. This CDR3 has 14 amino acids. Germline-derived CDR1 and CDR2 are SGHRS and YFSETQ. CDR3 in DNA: TGCGCCAGCAGCTTGGAAGTACTCCCATCACCCCTCCACTTT. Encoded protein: CASSLEVLPSPLHF.

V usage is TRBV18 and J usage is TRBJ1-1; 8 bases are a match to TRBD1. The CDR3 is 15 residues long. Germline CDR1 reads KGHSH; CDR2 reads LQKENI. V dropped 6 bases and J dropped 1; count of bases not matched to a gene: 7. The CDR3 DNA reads TGTGCCAGCTCCCTCCGGACAGGGCCGAACACTGAAGCTTTCTTT. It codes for CASSLRTGPNTEAFF.